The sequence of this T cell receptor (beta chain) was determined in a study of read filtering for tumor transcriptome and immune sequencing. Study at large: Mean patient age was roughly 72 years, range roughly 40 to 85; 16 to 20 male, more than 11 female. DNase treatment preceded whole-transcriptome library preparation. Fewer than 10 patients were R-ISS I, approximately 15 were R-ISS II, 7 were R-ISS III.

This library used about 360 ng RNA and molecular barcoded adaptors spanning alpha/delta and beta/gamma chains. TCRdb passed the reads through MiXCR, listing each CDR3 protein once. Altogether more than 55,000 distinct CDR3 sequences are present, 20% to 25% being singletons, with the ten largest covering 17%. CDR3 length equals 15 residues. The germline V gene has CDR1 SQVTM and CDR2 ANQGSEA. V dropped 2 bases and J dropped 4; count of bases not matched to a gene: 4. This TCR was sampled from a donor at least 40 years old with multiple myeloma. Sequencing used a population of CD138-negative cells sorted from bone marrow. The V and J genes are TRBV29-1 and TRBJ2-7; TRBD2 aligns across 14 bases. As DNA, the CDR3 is TGCAGCGTTGAATCCGGGACTAGCGGGAGATACGAGCAGTACTTC. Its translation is CSVESGTSGRYEQYF.